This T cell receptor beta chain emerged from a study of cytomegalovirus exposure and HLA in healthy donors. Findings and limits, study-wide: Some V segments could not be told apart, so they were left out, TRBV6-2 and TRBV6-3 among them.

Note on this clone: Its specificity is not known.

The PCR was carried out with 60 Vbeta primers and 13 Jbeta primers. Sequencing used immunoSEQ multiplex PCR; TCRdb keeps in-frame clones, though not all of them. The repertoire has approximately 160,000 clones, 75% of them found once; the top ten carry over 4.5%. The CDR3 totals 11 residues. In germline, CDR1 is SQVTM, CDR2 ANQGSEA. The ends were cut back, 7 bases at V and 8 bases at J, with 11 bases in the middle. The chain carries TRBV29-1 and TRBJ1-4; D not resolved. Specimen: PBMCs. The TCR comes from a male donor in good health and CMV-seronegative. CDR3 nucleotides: TGCAGCGGGGGAGTGGGGGAAAAACTGTTTTTT. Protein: CSGGVGEKLFF.